This is a list of T cell receptor beta chains from one sample in a study of CD8+CD57+ T cells in acquired aplastic anemia. Each CDR3 protein is one row after TCRdb ran MiXCR on the reads. The data contain 95,000 to 120,000 distinct CDR3 sequences, around 50% of them singletons. The sample consisted of sorted CD4+, CD8+, or CD8+CD57+ T cells (not recorded which) from PBMCs. The receptor set was obtained from a human donor in good health, serving as a control. The CDR3 runs from the conserved cysteine through the conserved F or W. A D gene is named only where the DNA matches it firmly. Some rows mark clone size as missing; the rest say once, few, many or name a class of expanded clone.

clone size	V gene	J gene	D gene	CDR3 protein	CDR3 DNA
-	TRBV19	TRBJ1-2	-	CASSGTSCGHTF	TGTGCCAGTAGCGGGACATCTTGCGGCCACACCTTC
-	TRBV25-1	TRBJ1-6	-	CASSGGGLYYNSPLHF	TGTGCCAGCAGTGGGGGGGGACTCTACTATAATTCACCCCTCCACTTT
-	TRBV10-3	TRBJ1-6	-	CATSNGQPDSPLHF	TGTGCCACCTCAAATGGACAGCCAGATTCACCCCTCCACTTT
-	TRBV11-3	TRBJ2-7	TRBD1	CASSRTGEGSYEQYF	TGTGCCAGCAGCCGAACAGGGGAAGGCTCCTACGAGCAGTACTTC
few	TRBV20-1	TRBJ1-1	-	CSARPQQSPYTEAFF	TGCAGTGCCCGGCCCCAACAGAGTCCTTACACTGAAGCTTTCTTT
many	TRBV30	TRBJ2-7	-	CAYNTGFLYEQYF	TGTGCCTACAACACAGGGTTCCTCTACGAGCAGTACTTC
many	TRBV30	TRBJ1-2	-	CAWMGDWHGYTF	TGTGCCTGGATGGGAGACTGGCATGGCTACACCTTC
-	TRBV5-1	TRBJ1-2	-	CASSLEGDPNYGYTF	TGCGCCAGCAGCCTGGAAGGGGACCCTAACTATGGCTACACCTTC
-	TRBV14	TRBJ2-3	-	CASSQEAGKVTYTQYF	TGTGCCAGCAGCCAAGAAGCAGGGAAGGTGACATATACGCAGTATTTC
many	TRBV15	TRBJ2-5	-	CATSRLPGAQETQYF	TGTGCCACCAGCAGGTTACCGGGGGCTCAAGAGACCCAGTACTTC
-	TRBV10-1	TRBJ2-3	-	CASSPREVQGSIPDTQYF	TGCGCCAGCAGTCCTAGGGAGGTACAGGGCTCAATCCCAGATACGCAGTATTTT
many	TRBV3-1	TRBJ2-3	-	CASSPGGSTDTQYF	TGTGCCAGCAGCCCTGGGGGAAGCACAGATACGCAGTATTTT
many	TRBV6-5	TRBJ1-2	-	CASSYSIGAIIYGYTF	TGTGCCAGCAGTTACTCGATTGGGGCGATCATCTATGGCTACACCTTC
-	TRBV27	TRBJ1-1	-	CAGGLTADTEAFF	TGTGCCGGCGGTCTCACAGCGGACACTGAAGCTTTCTTT
-	TRBV29-1	TRBJ1-1	-	CSVGRDRNTEAFF	TGCAGCGTTGGGAGGGATCGGAACACTGAAGCTTTCTTT
-	TRBV9	TRBJ2-5	-	CASSVNVRTSIETWYF	TGTGCCAGCAGCGTAAACGTACGGACGTCGATAGAGACCTGGTACTTC
many	TRBV4-3	TRBJ2-7	-	CASSQSRYYEQYF	TGCGCCAGCAGCCAAAGTCGGTACTACGAGCAGTACTTC
-	TRBV13	TRBJ2-7	TRBD1	CASRKQGAREQYF	TGTGCCAGCCGAAAACAGGGGGCGAGGGAGCAGTACTTC
-	TRBV7-9	TRBJ2-3	-	CASSLVGYTDTQYF	TGTGCCAGCAGCTTAGTAGGATACACAGATACGCAGTATTTT
once	TRBV9	TRBJ2-3	-	CASRASGARDTQYF	TGTGCCAGCAGGGCCTCGGGGGCGCGGGATACGCAGTATTTT
many	TRBV20-1	TRBJ1-5	-	CSARGQGYQPQHF	TGCAGTGCTAGAGGCCAGGGATATCAGCCCCAGCATTTT
many	TRBV20-1	TRBJ2-7	-	CSAGRAGSYEQCF	TGCAGTGCTGGGCGGGCCGGTTCCTACGAGCAGTGCTTC
many	TRBV11-2	TRBJ2-1	TRBD2	CASSLVSGGLGEQFF	TGTGCCAGCAGCTTAGTCTCGGGGGGGCTGGGTGAGCAGTTCTTC
-	TRBV10-1	TRBJ2-3	TRBD2	CASSDRLAVGDTQYF	TGCGCCAGCAGTGATCGGCTAGCGGTTGGGGATACGCAGTATTTT
-	TRBV4-1	TRBJ2-3	-	CASSPGGSATDTQYF	TGCGCCAGCAGCCCCGGAGGTTCTGCCACAGATACGCAGTATTTT
-	TRBV7-2	TRBJ2-1	-	CASSRVDGEQFF	TGTGCCAGCAGCCGCGTAGACGGTGAGCAGTTCTTC
-	TRBV7-2	TRBJ2-5	-	CASSLGTAETQYF	TGTGCCAGCAGCTTAGGGACAGCGGAGACCCAGTACTTC
many	TRBV19	TRBJ2-6	-	CASSSDGSGANVLTF	TGTGCCAGTAGTTCGGACGGCTCTGGGGCCAACGTCCTGACTTTC
many	TRBV25-1	TRBJ1-1	-	CASSDRSSDTEAFF	TGTGCCAGCAGTGATCGGAGTTCAGACACTGAAGCTTTCTTT
many	TRBV7-9	TRBJ2-1	-	CASSPDNYNEQFF	TGTGCCAGCAGCCCCGACAACTACAATGAGCAGTTCTTC
-	TRBV3-1	TRBJ2-1	-	CASSQPSDPSSYNEQFF	TGTGCCAGCAGCCAACCCTCGGACCCGAGCTCCTACAATGAGCAGTTCTTC
-	TRBV15	TRBJ1-6	-	CATSRDPLDESPLHF	TGTGCCACCAGCAGAGACCCTTTAGACGAGTCACCCCTCCACTTT
many	TRBV6-1	TRBJ1-6	-	CAGSGTGNSPLHF	TGTGCCGGATCCGGGACGGGGAATTCACCCCTCCACTTT
-	TRBV7-2	TRBJ1-6	TRBD1	CASSLRQGNNSPLHF	TGTGCCAGCAGCTTAAGACAGGGAAATAATTCACCCCTCCACTTT
many	TRBV30	TRBJ1-6	TRBD1	CAWSTGADGVPLHF	TGTGCCTGGAGTACAGGGGCGGACGGTGTACCCCTCCACTTT
-	TRBV2	TRBJ1-6	-	CASSEWSLLGSPLHF	TGTGCCAGCAGTGAATGGAGCCTTCTGGGATCACCCCTCCACTTT
many	TRBV5-6	TRBJ2-5	-	CASSLSQGDQETQYF	TGTGCCAGCAGCTTGAGTCAGGGCGACCAAGAGACCCAGTACTTC
-	TRBV15	TRBJ2-7	TRBD1	CATSRWGQGTYEQYF	TGTGCCACCAGCAGATGGGGACAGGGGACCTACGAGCAGTACTTC
once	TRBV25-1	TRBJ2-7	-	CASSLSGTVYEQYF	TGTGCCAGCAGTCTCTCAGGGACGGTCTACGAGCAGTACTTC
few	TRBV30	TRBJ1-1	-	CAWSVGPLEAFF	TGTGCCTGGAGTGTAGGGCCCCTCGAAGCTTTCTTT